This TCR beta chain is from a study of STAT3 mutations in large granular lymphocyte leukemia. Across the whole study: Over half of T-LGLL patients had one or more immunosuppressive regimens. Points from the study as a whole: Clonal expansion was inferred from samples taken at other timepoints. Every T-cell large granular lymphocyte leukemia patient had at least one immunodominant TCR beta clonotype. TCR clonotype switching after therapy occurred in about 30% of the 18 patients.

Approximately 40,000 productive templates were obtained per sample on average. Clones were read by immunoSEQ multiplex PCR, and TCRdb kept only the in-frame ones, dropping some. The sample contains 35,000 to 40,000 clones, approximately 90% of which appear only once. For this clone: The antigen remains undetermined.

V shed 1 base and J 5 bases; nucleotides not matched to a gene: 4. There are 14 residues in the CDR3. The germline V gene has CDR1 KGHSH and CDR2 LQKENI. The sequenced sample consisted of PBMCs. The chain couples TRBV18 to TRBJ1-2; 7 nucleotides agree with TRBD1. The clonotype comes from a human donor with T large granular lymphocyte leukemia. Some clones in this sample may be carry-over from other donors' samples. CDR3 bases: TGTGCCAGCTCACCACGCGGGACAGAGTATGGCTACACCTTC. Protein sequence: CASSPRGTEYGYTF.